The 19 T cell receptor beta chains below were found in one sample sequenced in a study of regulatory T cells in long-lasting Graves disease. Arm-PCR of CDR3 regions with iRepertoire HTBI primers generated TCR beta libraries. MiXCR, applied by TCRdb to the multiplex PCR reads, yields one record per CDR3 protein. Here the sample spans 400,000 to 500,000 distinct CDR3 sequences, 12% to 15% being singletons. Time point: newly diagnosed GD, antithyroid drugs for less than 3 months. After RNA was extracted from PBMCs, the TCR library was made from it. These sequences were also reported in another study, on T cells in Graves' hyperthyroidism and ophthalmopathy.

This specimen consisted of peripheral blood mononuclear cells (PBMCs), obtained at new diagnosis, from a patient treated with antithyroid drugs. These receptors all stem from a woman aged 45-59 years with Graves disease.

This clonotype was detected ten times or more. The V call is TRBV7-3, the J call TRBJ2-1; TRBD1 is a possible D gene (6 bases). With 4 bases removed from V and 7 bases from J, the gap between germline ends came to 11 bases. Per germline, CDR1 SGHTA and CDR2 FQGTGA. The CDR3 runs to 13 residues. CDR3 amino acids: CASSWYRENEQFF. The CDR3 DNA follows: TGTGCCAGCAGCTGGTACAGGGAGAATGAGCAGTTCTTC.

This clonotype was seen at least ten times. V and J are TRBV24-1 and TRBJ2-3, with TRBD2 identical over 9 bases. CDR3 length equals 18 residues. CDR1 is KGHDR, CDR2 SFDVKD, per germline. V lost 4 bases to trimming and J lost 2 bases; unmatched junction nucleotides: 12. The CDR3 DNA reads TGTGCCACCAGTGACCCGCGGGGGGGGCGGCCTTTCACAGATACGCAGTATTTT. This encodes CATSDPRGGRPFTDTQYF.

This clonotype occurred many times. The chain joins TRBV5-5 to TRBJ2-5; tentatively, D is TRBD2 (7 bases). Trimming cost V 4 bases and J 5 bases, with 27 bases left between them. Germline V gene data show CDR1 as SGHKS and CDR2 as YYEKEE (reference sequence). The CDR3 spans 18 residues. The DNA for the CDR3 is TGTGCCAGCAGCCCGGGGGCCCGGAGGAGCGGGACTGGGGAGACCCAGTACTTC. It specifies CASSPGARRSGTGETQYF.

This clonotype occurred a few times. J is TRBJ1-2 and V is TRBV6-1; possible D gene TRBD1, 6 bases. Germline V gene data show CDR1 as MNHNS and CDR2 as SASEGT. Trimming cost V 7 bases and J 7 bases, with 19 bases left between them. This CDR3 has 14 residues. CDR3 DNA: TGTGCCAGCAAGCCACCCGGGGGGCTTATTGGCTACACCTTC. Its protein is CASKPPGGLIGYTF.

Comment on this clonotype: A much larger clone sits a single nucleotide away, making a read error possible. Since the CDR3 does not end with the conserved phenylalanine or tryptophan, this likely comes from a read error. This rearrangement joins TRBV6-5 to TRBJ2-3; 12 nucleotides agree with TRBD2. The CDR3 extends over 16 amino acids. CDR1 is MNHEY and CDR2 is SVGAGI in the germline V gene. The V gene end was trimmed by 4 bases and the J gene end by 4 bases; junction bases not matched to a gene: 6. CDR3 nucleotides: TGTGCCAGCAGTTCAGGACTAGCGGGATTGGCAGATACGCAGTATTCT. This sequence encodes CASSSGLAGLADTQYS.

This clonotype has at least ten counts. The chain has TRBV9 and TRBJ2-1; a possible D gene is TRBD1 (6 bases). The ends were cut back, 0 bases at V and 6 bases at J, with 13 bases in the middle. In germline, CDR1 is SGDLS, CDR2 YYNGEE. CDR3 length: 15 residues. The CDR3 sequence: CASSVEAGAVNEQFF. DNA for the CDR3: TGTGCCAGCAGCGTAGAGGCAGGGGCCGTCAATGAGCAGTTCTTC.

V and J are TRBV19 and TRBJ1-2, with 12 bases matching TRBD1. Germline V lookup: CDR1 LNHDA, CDR2 SQIVND (reference sequence). Trimming at V came to 3 bases and at J to 4 bases, leaving 15 bases not matched to a gene. This CDR3 is 19 amino acids long. The CDR3 DNA reads as TGTGCCAGTAGTATTTCAGCGGGACAGGGGGCCTCTCTCGGCTATGGCTACACCTTC. Protein product: CASSISAGQGASLGYGYTF.

The sample holds a few counts of this clonotype. The chain links TRBV7-9 to TRBJ1-2; D is ambiguous. Germline-derived CDR1 and CDR2 are SEHNR and FQNEAQ (reference sequence). CDR3 length equals 13 residues. Trimming took off 1 base at V and 7 bases at J, with 10 bases between the two ends. CDR3 sequence: CASSLDPPIGYTF. The CDR3 DNA reads TGTGCCAGCAGCTTAGACCCCCCAATTGGCTACACCTTC.

This clonotype was picked up a small number of times. The chain uses TRBV18 and TRBJ1-2; TRBD1 agrees at 7 bases. Trimming at V came to 2 bases and at J to 0 bases, leaving 9 bases not matched to a gene. Germline V gene data show CDR1 as KGHSH and CDR2 as LQKENI. The CDR3 loop spans 17 amino acids. The CDR3 sequence is CASSPWTGQTTNYGYTF. The CDR3 nucleotides are TGTGCCAGCTCACCATGGACGGGACAGACCACTAACTATGGCTACACCTTC. The whole variable domain, remainder taken from reference TRBV18 and TRBJ1-2, is NAGVMQNPRHLVRRRGQEARLRCSPMKGHSHVYWYRQLPEEGLKFMVYLQKENIIDESGMPKERFSAEFPKEGPSILRIQQVVRGDSAAYFCASSPWTGQTTNYGYTFGSGTRLTVV.

This clonotype was picked up many times. V is TRBV28 and J is TRBJ1-4, with TRBD1 identical over 8 bases. Germline V lookup: CDR1 MDHEN, CDR2 SYDVKM. V was clipped by 5 bases and J by 10 bases; unmatched bases: 9. The CDR3 spans 14 residues. The CDR3 region has the DNA TGTGCCAGCAGTCCCGGACAGGGTACAGGAAAACTGTTTTTT. Protein sequence: CASSPGQGTGKLFF.

This clonotype occurred many times. The rearrangement joins TRBV12-3 or TRBV12-4 to TRBJ1-6, with D perhaps matching TRBD1 (5 bases). Trimming took 5 bases from V and 10 from J, leaving 12 bases between them. The CDR3 is 13 residues long. CDR3 in DNA: TGTGCCAGCAGTGAGGGGACGGGATCACCCCTCCACTTT. Translating it yields CASSEGTGSPLHF.

This clonotype was observed many times. The CDR3 here is CSAGSGRIEQYF. DNA of the CDR3: TGCAGTGCTGGAAGCGGGCGGATCGAGCAGTACTTC. The V and J genes are TRBV20-1 and TRBJ2-7, with D tentatively TRBD2 (6 bases). Between the trimmed V and J ends, which lost 5 bases and 6 bases, there was a span of 14 bases. Looked up from germline, CDR1 is DFQATT and CDR2 is SNEGSKA (reference sequence). The CDR3 totals 12 residues.

There are many counts of this clonotype. The V and J genes are TRBV2 and TRBJ2-7; 8 nucleotides match TRBD2. V trimming: 8 bases; J trimming: 5 bases; junction bases outside the gene matches: 11. Germline lookup yields CDR1 SNHLY and CDR2 FYNNEI. The CDR3 consists of 14 residues. Here the CDR3 reads CASEKTGRANEQYF. In DNA, the CDR3 is TGTGCCAGCGAGAAGACCGGGAGGGCCAACGAGCAGTACTTC.

This clonotype was counted at least ten times. This chain uses TRBV2 with TRBJ2-1; D might be TRBD2 (5 bases). The CDR3 is made up of 14 amino acids. Trimming took 6 bases from V and 0 from J, leaving 9 bases between them. CDR1 is SNHLY and CDR2 is FYNNEI in the germline V gene. The CDR3 loop is CASSPGISYNEQFF. The CDR3 nucleotides read TGTGCCAGCAGCCCCGGGATCTCCTACAATGAGCAGTTCTTC.

Details on this clonotype: This may arise from a read error, as a much more abundant clone is one base away. The chain links TRBV20-1 to TRBJ1-5, with TRBD1 as a possible D gene (6 bases). Germline CDR1 reads DFQATT; CDR2 reads SNEGSKA (reference sequence). V dropped 5 bases and J dropped 6 bases, with 17 bases sitting between them. This CDR3 spans 14 amino acids. The CDR3 region has the DNA TGCAGTGCTGGCGAATTCACAGGGAGTCAGCCCCAGCATTTT. Its translation: CSAGEFTGSQPQHF.

The gene calls are TRBV7-9 and TRBJ1-1, with 7 bases aligning to TRBD1. The J segment lost 7 bases and the V segment lost 1 base, leaving 6 bases of the junction unmatched. Germline lookup yields CDR1 SEHNR and CDR2 FQNEAQ (reference sequence). CDR3 length equals 14 residues. DNA of the CDR3: TGTGCCAGCAGCTTAGGCTGGACAGGTTTTGAAGCTTTCTTT. Residues: CASSLGWTGFEAFF. The full variable domain, with the rest looked up from reference TRBV7-9 and TRBJ1-1, is DTGVSQNPRHKITKRGQNVTFRCDPISEHNRLYWYRQTLGQGPEFLTYFQNEAQLEKSRLLSDRFSAERPKGSFSTLEIQRTEQGDSAMYLCASSLGWTGFEAFFGQGTRLTVV.

This clonotype appeared many times. The gene calls are TRBV2 and TRBJ1-5; D is unresolved. The V end lost 6 bases, the J end lost 0 bases, and 9 bases lay between the germline ends. Germline CDR1 SNHLY, CDR2 FYNNEI. The CDR3 runs to 14 residues. The chain's CDR3 is CASSESFSNQPQHF. The CDR3 DNA follows: TGTGCCAGCAGCGAGAGCTTTAGCAATCAGCCCCAGCATTTT. Complete variable domain (other parts from reference TRBV2 and TRBJ1-5): EPEVTQTPSHQVTQMGQEVILRCVPISNHLYFYWYRQILGQKVEFLVSFYNNEISEKSEIFDDQFSVERPDGSNFTLKIRSTKLEDSAMYFCASSESFSNQPQHFGDGTRLSIL.

This clonotype was counted ten times or more. This chain uses TRBV20-1 with TRBJ2-7, with D possibly TRBD2 on 5 matching bases. The CDR3 is 12 amino acids. Per the germline V gene, CDR1 is DFQATT and CDR2 is SNEGSKA (reference sequence). The V and J ends lost 6 bases and 2 bases respectively, with 11 bases between them. CDR3 region: CSARDPPYEQYF. CDR3 coding DNA: TGCAGTGCACGGGATCCTCCCTACGAGCAGTACTTC.

The V call is TRBV6-1, the J call TRBJ1-1; possibly TRBD1 for D (6 bases). Germline CDR1 is MNHNS and CDR2 is SASEGT. Trimming took 5 bases from V and 5 from J, leaving 12 bases between them. CDR3 length equals 13 residues. The CDR3 region is CASSRGQRTEAFF. CDR3 coding DNA: TGTGCCAGCAGTCGAGGACAGCGAACTGAAGCTTTCTTT.